This T cell receptor (beta chain) was recorded in a study of patients and donors after allogeneic stem cell transplantation. V was trimmed by 3 bases and J by 6 bases, leaving 11 bases between them. The CDR3 spans 14 residues. Germline assignment: CDR1 SGHTA and CDR2 FQGNSA. A single record per CDR3 protein comes from TCRdb applying MiXCR to the RT-PCR reads. The repertoire holds hundreds of thousands of distinct CDR3 sequences, with around two fifths as singletons. The TCR was taken from a human donor who was either an allogeneic HSCT recipient or a stem cell or donor lymphocyte infusion donor (not recorded which). It is not recorded whose cells these are; they may come from a transplant donor. The sequenced sample was blood, either unsorted or a sorted T cell fraction (not recorded which). V usage is TRBV7-2 and J usage is TRBJ2-2, with a tentative D call TRBD2 (5 bases). The CDR3 region has the DNA TGTGCCAGCAGCTTTAGCGACGCCGCCGGGGAGCTGTTTTTT. Amino acid sequence: CASSFSDAAGELFF.